The 5 T cell receptor beta chains reported below all come from one sample, sequenced in a study of graft-versus-host responses after intestinal transplantation. Only in-frame clones appear in the TCRdb table, and some are missing; sequencing was by immunoSEQ multiplex PCR. The data show some 81,000 clones, about 88% seen once. For these TCRs, the target antigens are not known. The starting material was unstimulated CD4+ T cells sorted from spleen or lymph node cells, obtained before intestinal transplant. Every receptor here comes from a human donor who received an intestinal transplant.

The rearrangement links TRBV11-2 to TRBJ2-7; D might be TRBD1 (7 bases). Germline CDR1 is SGHAT and CDR2 is FQNNGV. The V end lost 1 base, the J end lost 1 base, and 14 bases lay between the germline ends. The CDR3 spans 16 residues. In DNA, the CDR3 is TGTGCCAGCAGCTTAGCAGGCTCAGGGGGGTCCTACGAGCAGTACTTC. Protein sequence: CASSLAGSGGSYEQYF.

In its sample, this clone was seen many times. V usage is TRBV5-5 and J usage is TRBJ2-7; possible D gene TRBD1, 6 bases. Trimming took off 2 bases at V and 2 bases at J, with 14 bases between the two ends. CDR3 size: 15 residues. CDR1 is SGHKS and CDR2 is YYEKEE in the germline V gene (reference sequence). CDR3 bases: TGTGCCAGCAGCTTAACCCTGACAGGCCCCTACGAGCAGTACTTC. This encodes CASSLTLTGPYEQYF.

The chain uses TRBV5-1 and TRBJ2-2; D is unclear. Per germline, CDR1 SGHRS and CDR2 YFSETQ. V lost 4 bases to trimming and J lost 5 bases, with 3 bases between them. This CDR3 region has 11 residues. CDR3 protein: CASSRTGELFF. The CDR3 DNA is TGCGCCAGCAGCCGGACCGGGGAGCTGTTTTTT.

The chain uses TRBV11-2 and TRBJ1-5; TRBD1 might be the D (5 bases). Looked up from germline, CDR1 is SGHAT and CDR2 is FQNNGV. The CDR3 runs 15 residues. V lost 5 bases, J lost 0 bases, and 11 bases lay in between. The CDR3 spells CASSITGTSNQPQHF. The CDR3 DNA follows: TGTGCCAGCAGCATCACAGGTACTAGCAATCAGCCCCAGCATTTT.

V is TRBV28 and J is TRBJ2-7, with 7 bases that match TRBD1. With 1 base clipped from V and 2 bases from J, the junction kept 17 bases outside the gene matches. This CDR3 contains 19 residues. CDR1 is MDHEN, CDR2 SYDVKM, per germline. The CDR3 DNA is TGTGCCAGCAGTTTATTCGGATCGACCCCGACAGGGCGAACCTACGAGCAGTACTTC. Translating gives CASSLFGSTPTGRTYEQYF.